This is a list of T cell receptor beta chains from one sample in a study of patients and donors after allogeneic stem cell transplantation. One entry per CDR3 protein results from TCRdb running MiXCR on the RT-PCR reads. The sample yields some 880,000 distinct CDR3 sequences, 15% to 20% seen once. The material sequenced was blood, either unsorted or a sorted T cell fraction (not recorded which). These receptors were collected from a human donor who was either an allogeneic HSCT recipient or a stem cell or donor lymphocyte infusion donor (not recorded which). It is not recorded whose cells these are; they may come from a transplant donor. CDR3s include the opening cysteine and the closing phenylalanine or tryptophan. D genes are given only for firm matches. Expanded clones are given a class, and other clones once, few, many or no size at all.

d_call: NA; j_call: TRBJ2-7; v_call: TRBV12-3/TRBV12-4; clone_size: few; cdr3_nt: TGTGCCAGCAGGAAGGGGCCTCTCTCCTACGAGCAGTACTTC; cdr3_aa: CASRKGPLSYEQYF
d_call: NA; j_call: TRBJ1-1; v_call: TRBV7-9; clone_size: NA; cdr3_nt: TGTGCCAGCAGCTTTGCCCGACTGAGGGGGACTGAAGCTTTCTTT; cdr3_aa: CASSFARLRGTEAFF
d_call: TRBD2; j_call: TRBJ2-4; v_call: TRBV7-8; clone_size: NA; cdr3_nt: TGTGCCAGCAGCTTGGGACTAGCCATTCAGTACTTC; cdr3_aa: CASSLGLAIQYF
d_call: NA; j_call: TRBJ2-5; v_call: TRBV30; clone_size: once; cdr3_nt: TGTGCCTGGAGGCCGGCGCGGGAGACCCAGTACTTC; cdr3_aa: CAWRPARETQYF
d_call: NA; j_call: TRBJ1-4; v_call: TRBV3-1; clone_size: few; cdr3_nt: TGTGCCAGCAGCCAAGAAGCTACAACTAATGAAAAACTGTTTTTT; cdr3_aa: CASSQEATTNEKLFF
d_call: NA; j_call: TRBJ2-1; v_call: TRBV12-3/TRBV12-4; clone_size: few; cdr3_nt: TGTGCCAGCAGTTTCCGGATGGGGCTTTCCTACAATGAGCAGTTCTTC; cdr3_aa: CASSFRMGLSYNEQFF
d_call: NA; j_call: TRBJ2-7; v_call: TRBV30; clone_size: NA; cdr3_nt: TGTGCCTGGAGTAAAGACCTTACCGAGCAGTACTTC; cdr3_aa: CAWSKDLTEQYF
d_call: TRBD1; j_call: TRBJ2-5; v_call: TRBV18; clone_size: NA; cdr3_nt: TGTGCCAGCTCACAGAAGACAGGGCCCCAAGAGACCCAGTACTTC; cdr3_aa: CASSQKTGPQETQYF
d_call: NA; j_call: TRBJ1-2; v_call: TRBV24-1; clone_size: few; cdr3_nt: TGTGCCACCAGTGATCCCTTGGGGCCTAACTATGGCTACACCTTC; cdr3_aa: CATSDPLGPNYGYTF
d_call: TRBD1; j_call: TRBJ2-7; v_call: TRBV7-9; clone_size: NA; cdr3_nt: TGTGCCAGCAGCTCATTTCGGGACAGGAAACAGTACGAGCAGTACTTC; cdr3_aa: CASSSFRDRKQYEQYF
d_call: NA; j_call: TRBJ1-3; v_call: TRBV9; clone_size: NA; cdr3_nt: TGTGCCAGCAGCGTAGCAGCGGTCGGAAACACCATATATTTT; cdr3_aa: CASSVAAVGNTIYF
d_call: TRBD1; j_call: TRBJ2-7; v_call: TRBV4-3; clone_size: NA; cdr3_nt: TGCGCCAGCAGGAGGGACAGGGTTGGCTCCTACGAGCAGTACTTC; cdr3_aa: CASRRDRVGSYEQYF
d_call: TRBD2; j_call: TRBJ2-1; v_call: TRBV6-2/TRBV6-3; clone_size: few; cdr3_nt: TGTGCCAGCAGCTCTATTAAACTAGCGGGGGGGTACAATGAGCAGTTCTTC; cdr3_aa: CASSSIKLAGGYNEQFF
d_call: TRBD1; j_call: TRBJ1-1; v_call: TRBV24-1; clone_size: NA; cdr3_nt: TGTGCCAAAATAACAGGGGATGGGTTGCCTGAAGCTTTCTTT; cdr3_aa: CAKITGDGLPEAFF
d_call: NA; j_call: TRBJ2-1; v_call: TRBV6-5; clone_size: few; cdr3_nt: TGTGCCACCACTAGCTACAATGAGCAGTTCTTC; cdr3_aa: CATTSYNEQFF
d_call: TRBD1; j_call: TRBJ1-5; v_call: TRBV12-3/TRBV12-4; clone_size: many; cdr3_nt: TGTGCCAGCAGCCCGTCGGCAGGGGGTAATCAGCCCCAGCATTTT; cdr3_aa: CASSPSAGGNQPQHF
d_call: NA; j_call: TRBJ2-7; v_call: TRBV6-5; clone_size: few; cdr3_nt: TGTGCCAGCAGTTACGGACAGCCGGCGACCTACGAGCAGTACTTC; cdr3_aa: CASSYGQPATYEQYF
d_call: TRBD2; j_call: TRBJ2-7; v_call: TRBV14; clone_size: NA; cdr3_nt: TGTGCCAGCAGCCCCCGACTAGCGGGGAAAGCCTACGAGCAGTACTTC; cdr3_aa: CASSPRLAGKAYEQYF
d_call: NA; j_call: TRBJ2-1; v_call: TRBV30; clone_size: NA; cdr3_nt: TGTGCCTGGGGGGCTGGGGGTGAGCAGTTCTTC; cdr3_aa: CAWGAGGEQFF
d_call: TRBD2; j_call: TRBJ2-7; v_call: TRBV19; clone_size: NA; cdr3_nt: TGTGCCAGTAGAGCGGGAGGGCCAGGGACTTACGAGCAGTACTTC; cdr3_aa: CASRAGGPGTYEQYF
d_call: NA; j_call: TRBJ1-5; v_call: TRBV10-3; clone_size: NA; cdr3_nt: TGTGCCATCAGTGGGCGGAATAGCAATCAGCCCCAGCATTTT; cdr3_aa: CAISGRNSNQPQHF
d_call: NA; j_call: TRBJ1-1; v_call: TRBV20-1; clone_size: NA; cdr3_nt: TGCAGTGCTAGTATCAGTTCTATGAACACTGAAGCTTTCTTT; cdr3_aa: CSASISSMNTEAFF